What follows are 26 T cell receptor beta chains derived from one specimen sequenced in a study of naive and memory T cell subsets (dated by TCRdb to 2015 to 2018). Libraries were made using UMI-ligation and nested PCR. The sequencer was an Illumina MiSeq. The ligated cDNA was amplified in four rounds of PCR with nested alpha and beta constant region primers together with the SP2 primer. Using fastp trimming at Q25 and MiXCR clonotype assembly, TCRdb reanalyzed the public sequencing data and kept in-frame beta chains. Rows with one shared CDR3 protein collapse into an entry with the most common genes and DNA. This sample has over 13,000 distinct CDR3 sequences in its table, and 4% to 6.5% of those were observed once. The ten largest clones capture less than 9% of the sample. The treatment or condition label, read with the paper, signifies: skin biopsy from PPD injection site in Mantoux-positive individual. The study described a robust, sensitive protocol for amplifying, sequencing and analyzing TCRs, using 3' ligation of a UMI-containing oligonucleotide to TCR cDNA.

The material sequenced was skin, taken from a tuberculin skin test site. The receptor source for this set is an adult in good health.

This clonotype was seen ten or more times. The V call is TRBV18, the J call TRBJ1-1; TRBD1 agrees at 8 bases. The CDR3 extends over 14 amino acids. Germline CDR1 is KGHSH and CDR2 is LQKENI. The V segment lost 6 bases and the J segment 4 bases; nucleotides outside the gene matches: 7. CDR3 coding DNA: TGTGCCAGCTCGGGACAGGAGAGTCGCACTGAAGCTTTCTTT. Its translation: CASSGQESRTEAFF.

This clonotype has ten or more counts. This chain joins TRBV20-1 and TRBJ1-1; TRBD1 is a possible D gene (6 bases). Trimming took 7 bases from V and 1 from J, leaving 13 bases between them. This CDR3 contains 13 residues. The germline CDR1 and CDR2 sequences are DFQATT and SNEGSKA (reference sequence). CDR3 in DNA: TGCAGTGTTCGGGACACTCCGAACACTGAAGCTTTCTTT. This codes for CSVRDTPNTEAFF.

This clonotype was observed many times. The gene calls are TRBV2 and TRBJ1-2; D is perhaps TRBD1 (6 bases). This CDR3 has 16 amino acids. V gave up 1 base and J gave up 6 bases, with 18 bases separating them. Per germline, CDR1 SNHLY and CDR2 FYNNEI. This CDR3 is CASSEGEMGASDGYTF. Here the CDR3 DNA reads TGTGCCAGCAGTGAAGGGGAGATGGGGGCTTCGGATGGCTACACCTTC. Using reference TRBV2 and TRBJ1-2 for the parts outside the CDR3, the full variable domain is EPEVTQTPSHQVTQMGQEVILRCVPISNHLYFYWYRQILGQKVEFLVSFYNNEISEKSEIFDDQFSVERPDGSNFTLKIRSTKLEDSAMYFCASSEGEMGASDGYTFGSGTRLTVV.

This clonotype was seen repeatedly, ten times or more. The CDR3 bases are TGTGCCAGCAATGAGCGGGGGGATTCCTACAATGAGCAGTTCTTC. It codes for CASNERGDSYNEQFF. The chain joins TRBV9 to TRBJ2-1; TRBD2 matches 9 bases. This CDR3 is 15 amino acids long. V dropped 6 bases and J dropped 1; count of bases not matched to a gene: 5. Germline V CDR1 and CDR2: SGDLS, YYNGEE.

This clonotype was counted at least ten times. The chain carries TRBV20-1 and TRBJ1-6; no clear D. Trimming removed 0 bases from V and 1 base from J, with 16 bases in between. The CDR3 has 18 amino acids. Germline CDR1 reads DFQATT; CDR2 reads SNEGSKA (reference sequence). CDR3 in DNA: TGCAGTGCTAGAGAGCGAACCGGAAGGGTTTCCTATAATTCACCCCTCCACTTT. Its translation is CSARERTGRVSYNSPLHF.

This clonotype is labeled as medium-sized. This sequence joins TRBV2 and TRBJ2-3; 10 bases are a match to TRBD2. Germline V gene data show CDR1 as SNHLY and CDR2 as FYNNEI. Trimming cost V 8 bases and J 3 bases; bases outside gene matches: 8. The CDR3 spans 15 residues. In DNA, the CDR3 is TGTGCCAGCTCGTCGGGGACTAGCGCGACAGATACGCAGTATTTT. Its translation is CASSSGTSATDTQYF.

This rearrangement joins TRBV29-1 to TRBJ1-1, with a tentative D call TRBD1 (6 bases). V was clipped by 6 bases and J by 0 bases, with 11 bases between them. Germline values: CDR1 SQVTM, CDR2 ANQGSEA. This CDR3 region has 13 residues. The CDR3 loop is CSVHRGVNTEAFF. The CDR3 DNA is TGCAGCGTCCATAGGGGGGTGAACACTGAAGCTTTCTTT.

This clonotype was recorded many times. The chain joins TRBV11-2 to TRBJ2-1, with no clear D. The V end was cut by 2 bases, the J end by 8 bases, with 7 bases between. CDR3 length: 12 residues. Germline V lookup: CDR1 SGHAT, CDR2 FQNNGV. CDR3 DNA: TGTGCCAGCAGCTTACATCACGATGAGCAGTTCTTC. Translated, it gives CASSLHHDEQFF.

This clonotype turned up a few times. This rearrangement joins TRBV25-1 to TRBJ2-1, with TRBD2 identical over 13 bases. This CDR3 is built from 15 residues. From germline, CDR1 is MGHDK and CDR2 SYGVNS. V gave up 6 bases and J gave up 10 bases; unmatched junction bases: 9. This CDR3 is CASSPTSGGPREQFF. The CDR3 coding sequence is TGTGCCAGCAGCCCGACTAGCGGGGGGCCGAGAGAGCAGTTCTTC.

This clonotype has ten or more counts. The CDR3: CASSVAGPSGGSDTQYF. CDR3 nucleotides: TGTGCCAGCAGCGTAGCCGGACCCAGCGGGGGCTCAGATACGCAGTATTTT. This sequence joins TRBV9 and TRBJ2-3; TRBD2 matches at 8 bases. J lost 4 bases, V lost 0 bases, and 10 bases had no gene match. The germline gives CDR1 SGDLS, CDR2 YYNGEE. The CDR3 is 17 residues long.

This clonotype was found many times. The J gene is TRBJ1-1, the V gene TRBV7-2; 9 nucleotides agree with TRBD1. The CDR3 has 14 amino acids. V lost 5 bases to trimming and J lost 5 bases; unmatched junction nucleotides: 6. Germline V lookup: CDR1 SGHTA, CDR2 FQGNSA. The CDR3 sequence: CASSLGTGRTEAFF. The DNA for the CDR3 is TGTGCCAGCAGCCTAGGGACAGGGAGGACTGAAGCTTTCTTT.

In this sample, this clonotype turned up many times. The chain employs TRBV18 and TRBJ1-6; D possibly corresponds to TRBD1 (5 bases). V gave up 8 bases and J gave up 6 bases, with 11 bases separating them. Germline CDR1 and CDR2: KGHSH and LQKENI. The CDR3 runs 13 residues. The CDR3 reads CASLTDLNSPLHF. In nucleotides, the CDR3 is TGTGCCAGCCTGACAGATCTTAATTCACCCCTCCACTTT.

Only a few counts were recorded for this clonotype. The chain recombines TRBV7-3 with TRBJ1-1; maybe TRBD1 (6 bases). CDR1 and CDR2 from the germline V gene are SGHTA and FQGTGA. V was shortened by 6 bases and J by 2 bases, with 16 bases between the two germline ends. CDR3 length equals 15 residues. The CDR3 bases are TGTGCCAGCAGGCGCACCGGGACACTAAACACTGAAGCTTTCTTT. As protein: CASRRTGTLNTEAFF. Combining the CDR3 with reference TRBV7-3 and TRBJ1-1 gives the whole variable domain GAGVSQTPSNKVTEKGKYVELRCDPISGHTALYWYRQSLGQGPEFLIYFQGTGAADDSGLPNDRFFAVRPEGSVSTLKIQRTERGDSAVYLCASRRTGTLNTEAFFGQGTRLTVV.

This clonotype was seen at least ten times. Here the CDR3 DNA reads TGTGCCAGCAGCTCCGAACCCGGACTAGCGGGGAGCTCCTACAATGAGCAGTTCTTC. Residues: CASSSEPGLAGSSYNEQFF. The chain combines TRBV11-1 with TRBJ2-1, with 12 bases matching TRBD2. This CDR3 has 19 residues. The V gene's germline CDR1 is SGHAT and CDR2 FQDESV (reference sequence). Trimming cost V 4 bases and J 0 bases; bases outside gene matches: 10. Filled out from reference TRBV11-1 and TRBJ2-1, the complete variable domain reads EAEVAQSPRYKITEKSQAVAFWCDPISGHATLYWYRQILGQGPELLVQFQDESVVDDSQLPKDRFSAERLKGVDSTLKIQPAELGDSAMYLCASSSEPGLAGSSYNEQFFGPGTRLTVL.

The sample holds many counts of this clonotype. The chain employs TRBV12-3 or TRBV12-4 and TRBJ2-3, with 13 bases matching TRBD2. V shed 6 bases, J shed 4 bases, and the junction held 4 bases outside the gene matches. This CDR3 is built from 15 residues. The CDR3 spells CASRRTSGGSDTQYF. As DNA, the CDR3 is TGTGCCAGCAGGAGGACTAGCGGGGGTTCAGATACGCAGTATTTT.

The sample holds many counts of this clonotype. The chain uses TRBV28 and TRBJ1-6; D is uncertain. V shed 6 bases and J shed 6 bases, with 12 bases lying between them. This CDR3 is built from 14 residues. CDR1 MDHEN and CDR2 SYDVKM come from the germline V gene. The CDR3 bases are TGTGCCAGCAGCCGAGACCCCCGTAATTCACCCCTCCACTTT. It yields the protein CASSRDPRNSPLHF. Full variable domain (remainder filled in from reference TRBV28 and TRBJ1-6): DVKVTQSSRYLVKRTGEKVFLECVQDMDHENMFWYRQDPGLGLRLIYFSYDVKMKEKGDIPEGYSVSREKKERFSLILESASTNQTSMYLCASSRDPRNSPLHFGNGTRLTVT.

The sample holds many counts of this clonotype. The J gene is TRBJ1-2, the V gene TRBV20-1; D gene uncertain. This CDR3 has 15 residues. Germline lookup yields CDR1 DFQATT and CDR2 SNEGSKA (reference sequence). The germline V and J ends were trimmed by 0 bases and 0 bases, with 11 bases remaining between them. The CDR3 sequence is CSARDIDTSNYGYTF. CDR3 nucleotides: TGCAGTGCTAGAGACATTGACACATCTAACTATGGCTACACCTTC.

This clonotype was counted many times. The chain is built from TRBV12-3 or TRBV12-4 and TRBJ2-3; D gene uncertain. V lost 5 bases to trimming and J lost 0 bases, with 12 bases between them. The CDR3 is made up of 15 amino acids. The CDR3 DNA reads TGTGCCAGCAGTGAGGCCACAATTAGCACAGATACGCAGTATTTT. It specifies CASSEATISTDTQYF.

The chain employs TRBV10-3 and TRBJ1-5, with 8 positions matching TRBD1. This CDR3 is 15 amino acids long. V shed 3 bases and J 9 bases; nucleotides not matched to a gene: 10. Germline V gene data show CDR1 as ENHRY and CDR2 as SYGVKD. CDR3 nucleotide sequence: TGTGCCATCAGTGATGTCCCAGGGGGCGGAAGGCCCCAGCATTTT. Protein: CAISDVPGGGRPQHF.

This clonotype has at least ten counts. The chain combines TRBV5-6 with TRBJ1-2; 10 bases agree with TRBD1. Trimming removed 3 bases from V and 0 bases from J; junction bases left unmatched: 2. This CDR3 contains 15 residues. Germline V gene sequence: CDR1 SGHDT, CDR2 YYEEEE. CDR3 sequence (DNA): TGTGCCAGCAGCTATGGACAGGGGGCTAACTATGGCTACACCTTC. It is translated as CASSYGQGANYGYTF.

This clonotype is classed as medium-sized (0.01 to 0.1%). The V and J genes are TRBV3-1 and TRBJ2-7; 8 nucleotides line up with TRBD1. Germline CDR1 LGHDT, CDR2 YNNKEL (reference sequence). With V trimmed by 5 bases and J by 2 bases, 5 bases remained unmatched. The CDR3 extends over 14 amino acids. DNA of the CDR3: TGTGCCAGCAGCTTACAGGGGGGTGCCTACGAGCAGTACTTC. Translating gives CASSLQGGAYEQYF.

This clonotype was detected many times. The rearrangement joins TRBV5-1 to TRBJ1-3; tentative D call: TRBD1 (5 bases). In germline, CDR1 is SGHRS, CDR2 YFSETQ. CDR3 length: 16 residues. V was clipped by 1 base and J by 0 bases, with 11 bases between them. CDR3 sequence reads: CASSLMGLDSGNTIYF. In DNA, the CDR3 is TGCGCCAGCAGCTTGATGGGGCTTGACTCTGGAAACACCATATATTTT.

This clonotype was seen many times. The chain employs TRBV7-2 and TRBJ1-1; perhaps TRBD1 as D (5 bases). The germline V gene has CDR1 SGHTA and CDR2 FQGNSA. This CDR3 comprises 16 residues. Trimming removed 4 bases from V and 0 bases from J, with 15 bases in between. CDR3 sequence reads: CASSSTWGYMNTEAFF. In DNA, the CDR3 is TGTGCCAGCAGCTCCACCTGGGGGTACATGAACACTGAAGCTTTCTTT.

Sample share makes this clonotype medium-sized. This chain uses TRBV7-2 with TRBJ1-3; D not certain. CDR1 and CDR2 (germline): SGHTA, FQGNSA. Trimming removed 5 bases from V and 0 bases from J, with 14 bases in between. The CDR3 is 16 residues long. The CDR3 loop reads CASSPSPAYSGNTIYF. DNA for the CDR3: TGTGCCAGCAGCCCCTCCCCCGCCTACTCTGGAAACACCATATATTTT. Complete variable domain (other parts from reference TRBV7-2 and TRBJ1-3): GAGVSQSPSNKVTEKGKDVELRCDPISGHTALYWYRQSLGQGLEFLIYFQGNSAPDKSGLPSDRFSAERTGGSVSTLTIQRTQQEDSAVYLCASSPSPAYSGNTIYFGEGSWLTVV.

This clonotype was counted ten times or more. This rearrangement joins TRBV5-1 to TRBJ2-4, with 10 bases lining up with TRBD2. Trimming at V came to 3 bases and at J to 5 bases, leaving 8 bases not matched to a gene. Germline V lookup: CDR1 SGHRS, CDR2 YFSETQ. This CDR3 has 16 amino acids. DNA for the CDR3: TGCGCCAGCAGCTGGGGTCAGCGGGGGGGCGAAAACATTCAGTACTTC. Translation: CASSWGQRGGENIQYF.

This clonotype was observed at least ten times. V gene TRBV6-5 combines with J gene TRBJ2-1; tentatively, D is TRBD1 or TRBD2 (6 bases each). V shed 6 bases and J shed 7 bases, with 10 bases lying between them. This CDR3 has 12 residues. Per germline, CDR1 MNHEY and CDR2 SVGAGI. CDR3 loop: CASREGGNEQFF. Here the CDR3 DNA reads TGTGCCAGCAGAGAAGGGGGGAATGAGCAGTTCTTC.